The 2 T cell receptor beta chains listed next were all sequenced from one sample in a study of memory CD4+ T cells and cytomegalovirus serostatus. TCRdb's table, derived via immunoSEQ multiplex PCR, lists solely in-frame clones and lacks some. The sample comprises 50,000 to 70,000 clones, about 80% of which are singletons, and roughly 2.7% rests with the top ten. The sort gate was single viable CD3+CD4+CD8-CD45RO+ cells for memory CD4+ T cells. Source material: memory CD4+ T cells from blood. These receptor sequences come from an adult in good health and CMV-seropositive.

This chain joins TRBV29-1 and TRBJ1-2; D gene ambiguous. The V gene lost 4 bases and the J gene lost 3 bases, with 9 bases spanning the gap. This CDR3 contains 12 residues. The germline V gene has CDR1 SQVTM and CDR2 ANQGSEA. The CDR3 DNA follows: TGCAGCGTTGGGTACCAAGACTATGGCTACACCTTC. Translating gives CSVGYQDYGYTF.

V usage is TRBV18 and J usage is TRBJ2-5; 7 nucleotides line up with TRBD1. This CDR3 is built from 15 residues. The germline V gene has CDR1 KGHSH and CDR2 LQKENI. V shed 0 bases, J shed 5 bases, and the junction held 6 bases outside the gene matches. The CDR3 region is CASSPPSQGTETQYF. CDR3 in DNA: TGTGCCAGCTCACCACCTTCACAGGGGACGGAGACCCAGTACTTC.